This TCR beta chain was captured by sequencing in a study of CD8 T cells in ankylosing spondylitis. Findings and caveats of the study: Some motif variants were previously reported in reactive arthritis synovial fluid and blood. CD8+ disease-linked clones were present at relatively low frequencies in blood. The clones that were linked to disease were reported to be significantly enriched in matched synovial fluid samples from ankylosing spondylitis patients. What seemed typical of ankylosing spondylitis blood was a TCR beta motif built from 7 or 8 highly homologous variants.

This clonotype was found a few times. Its target is unknown. TCRdb recomputed calls from the 5' RACE reads with MiXCR, one row per CDR3 protein. The table has roughly 230,000 distinct CDR3 sequences, 15% to 20% seen once; the top ten hold 25% to 40%. Trimming removed 5 bases at V and 3 bases at J, with 13 bases between. The CDR3 totals 14 residues. Germline V gene sequence: CDR1 SGHAT, CDR2 FQNNGV. The TCR comes from a male donor with ankylosing spondylitis or in good health (not recorded which). Material for sequencing was blood, either unsorted or a sorted T cell fraction (not recorded which). The chain uses TRBV11-2 and TRBJ1-1; no clear D gene. CDR3 bases: TGTGCCAGCAGCGTGGGCGACGGATACACTGAAGCTTTCTTT. It specifies CASSVGDGYTEAFF. Using reference TRBV11-2 and TRBJ1-1 for the parts outside the CDR3, the full variable domain is EAGVAQSPRYKIIEKRQSVAFWCNPISGHATLYWYQQILGQGPKLLIQFQNNGVVDDSQLPKDRFSAERLKGVDSTLKIQPAKLEDSAVYLCASSVGDGYTEAFFGQGTRLTVV.